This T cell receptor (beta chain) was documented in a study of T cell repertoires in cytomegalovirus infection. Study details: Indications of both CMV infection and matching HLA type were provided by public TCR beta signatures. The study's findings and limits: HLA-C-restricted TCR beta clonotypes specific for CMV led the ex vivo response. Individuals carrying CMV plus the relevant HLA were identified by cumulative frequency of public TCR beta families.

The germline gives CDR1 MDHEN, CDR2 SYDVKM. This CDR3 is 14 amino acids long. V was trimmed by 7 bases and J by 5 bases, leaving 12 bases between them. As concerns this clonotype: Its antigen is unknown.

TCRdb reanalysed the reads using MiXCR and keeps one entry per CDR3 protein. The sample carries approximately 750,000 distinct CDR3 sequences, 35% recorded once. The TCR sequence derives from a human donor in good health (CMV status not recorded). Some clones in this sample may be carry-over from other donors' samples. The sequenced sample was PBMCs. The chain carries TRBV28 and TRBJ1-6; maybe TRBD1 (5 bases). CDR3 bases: TGTGCCAGCATCCCGGGACGGAATAATTCACCCCTCCACTTT. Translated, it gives CASIPGRNNSPLHF. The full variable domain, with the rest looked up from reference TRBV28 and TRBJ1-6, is DVKVTQSSRYLVKRTGEKVFLECVQDMDHENMFWYRQDPGLGLRLIYFSYDVKMKEKGDIPEGYSVSREKKERFSLILESASTNQTSMYLCASIPGRNNSPLHFGNGTRLTVT.